The 3 T cell receptor beta chains below all came from one sample that was sequenced in a study of cytomegalovirus exposure and HLA in healthy donors. Here immunoSEQ multiplex PCR was the method, and the copy in TCRdb shows in-frame clones only, minus some. Among 110,000 or so clones, more than 75% were seen once, and the ten largest hold approximately 4.9%. Sample: PBMCs. The origin of the receptors is a man between 18 and 29 years old in good health and CMV-seronegative.

The chain is built from TRBV30 and TRBJ2-2; 7 bases line up with TRBD1. V dropped 1 base and J dropped 1; count of bases not matched to a gene: 6. CDR3 length: 16 amino acids. Germline values: CDR1 GTSNPN, CDR2 SVGIG (reference sequence). The CDR3 reads CAWSARQGVNTGELFF. DNA for the CDR3: TGTGCCTGGAGTGCTCGACAGGGTGTGAACACCGGGGAGCTGTTTTTT.

Only a few counts were recorded for this clone. This chain joins TRBV15 and TRBJ1-3, with D possibly matching TRBD1 (5 bases). Germline V gene lookup returns CDR1 LNHNV and CDR2 YYDKDF (reference sequence). This CDR3 has 11 amino acids. V shed 5 bases and J shed 7 bases, with 6 bases lying between them. CDR3 sequence: CATSGANTIYF. The CDR3 region has the DNA TGTGCCACCAGCGGGGCGAACACCATATATTTT. Supplemented by reference TRBV15 and TRBJ1-3, the full variable domain reads DAMVIQNPRYQVTQFGKPVTLSCSQTLNHNVMYWYQQKSSQAPKLLFHYYDKDFNNEADTPDNFQSRRPNTSFCFLDIRSPGLGDTAMYLCATSGANTIYFGEGSWLTVV.

This chain connects TRBV5-1 to TRBJ2-5; 10 positions match TRBD2. The CDR3 runs to 15 residues. Per germline, CDR1 SGHRS and CDR2 YFSETQ. V shed 4 bases and J 4 bases; nucleotides not matched to a gene: 7. The CDR3 reads CASSANLAGVETQYF. The CDR3 coding sequence is TGCGCCAGCAGCGCTAACCTAGCGGGGGTAGAGACCCAGTACTTC.